The text below deals with one T cell receptor (beta chain). This clone appeared a single time. The antigen this receptor binds is unknown. Per-base quality was not reported, and no clone a single base away is much larger than it. Reading the germline V gene gives CDR1 SGHTS and CDR2 YDEGEE. V is pruned by 1 base and J by 3 bases, leaving 4 bases of the junction without a gene match. Reading from cysteine to phenylalanine, the CDR3 counts 15 amino acids. The only DNA kept is the CDR3, 45 bases in frame from the first base. The data originate from a study of beta chain features in type 1 diabetes listed by TCRdb under 2018. In the study overall: No differences in mean age, gender distribution, total cell number or subset yield were found between patients and healthy donors. Across all samples, almost 110 million sorted cells were examined, and cell number per subset correlated strongly with RNA yield. The study compared the TCRB repertoires of sorted circulating CD4+ T cell subsets in recently diagnosed type 1 diabetes patients with those in matched healthy donors. Naive and central memory subsets were obtained from all 30 or so donors, but regulatory and stem cell-like memory subsets were isolated from only 8 patients and roughly eight healthy donors.

Each donor gave one peripheral blood draw, roughly 110 mL on average, collected into heparinised tubes. A BD FACSAria II was used to sort naive, central memory, regulatory and stem cell-like memory CD4+ T cells with a panel that included CD45RO, CCR7, CD25, CD127, CD95 and CD27. A purity above 95% was achieved for all sorted populations. PBMCs were separated immediately by Lymphoprep density gradient centrifugation and were stained directly, without being cultured. To minimize batch effects, samples were stained and sorted in pairs, one healthy donor with one patient per experiment. The High Capacity cDNA Reverse Transcription Kit was used to reverse transcribe all of the isolated RNA, meaning that expressed TCRB transcripts were what got sequenced. Deep immunoSEQ sequencing was performed on naive, central memory and regulatory T cell samples, with an average of about 3.6 million total reads per sample. Sorted cells were lysed in RLT buffer and RNA was extracted with DNase-treated RNeasy Micro or Mini kits, depending on cell number. Each cell subset was processed separately to prevent cross-contamination, with patient and healthy donor samples processed together. The immunoSEQ multiplex PCR was used to amplify TCRB sequences from cDNA, yielding 87-bp fragments that span the CDR3 region. Sequencing of the amplicons was done on the Illumina HiSeq platform. Per the authors' processing: PCR bias was corrected computationally using synthetic template baselines, and reads within Hamming distance 2 were collapsed, with unmergeable singletons discarded. Reads were aligned against IMGT so that V, D and J genes, CDR3 length and insertions or deletions at six rearrangement sites could be assigned. Within each subset, clonotype counts were normalized to sorted cell number, after which true diversity and Gini coefficients were computed with the tcR R package. The overlap coefficient, calculated on TCRB nucleotide sequences, was used to measure repertoire sharing. In its TCRdb copy, this immuneACCESS table keeps in-frame sequences only and misses some clones. Where compared with another copy, unresolved V genes explain less than half of these, and the others have no known cause. That table gives V, J and clone size, and the DNA gave D and trimming. The sample includes roughly 50,000 clones, with 42% observed a single time. The ten largest clones represent less than 1.5% of the sample.

Broad study findings and their caveats: Fewer insertions and more nucleotide deletions at VDJ recombination sites were observed in patients with type 1 diabetes, implying thymic rearrangement abnormalities. A moderate but significant shortening of TCRB CDR3 length was observed in type 1 diabetes patients in all four CD4+ subsets. The naive, central memory and regulatory TCRB repertoires appeared to resemble one another more closely among patients than among healthy donors. HLA sub-analyses involved small numbers of individuals, so any influence of HLA type on TCRB rearrangement remained unresolved. Because cDNA was sequenced instead of genomic DNA, highly expressing activated cells could be over-represented, though the groups showed no difference in activation or CD3 levels. Shorter templates might be favored by PCR, yet because patient and control samples were amplified and corrected together, any such skew would affect both groups equally.

In this chain, TRBV5-8 is recombined with TRBJ1-5, with TRBD1 matching 7 junction bases. The sequenced sample was Tregs from blood. The cell subset or site label, read with the paper, signifies: regulatory CD4+ T cells. The receptor was derived from a man younger than 40 with type 1 diabetes. Read as DNA, the sequence is TGTGCCAGCAGCTTGTCAGGGACAGTCAATCAGCCCCAGCATTTT. It encodes CASSLSGTVNQPQHF.